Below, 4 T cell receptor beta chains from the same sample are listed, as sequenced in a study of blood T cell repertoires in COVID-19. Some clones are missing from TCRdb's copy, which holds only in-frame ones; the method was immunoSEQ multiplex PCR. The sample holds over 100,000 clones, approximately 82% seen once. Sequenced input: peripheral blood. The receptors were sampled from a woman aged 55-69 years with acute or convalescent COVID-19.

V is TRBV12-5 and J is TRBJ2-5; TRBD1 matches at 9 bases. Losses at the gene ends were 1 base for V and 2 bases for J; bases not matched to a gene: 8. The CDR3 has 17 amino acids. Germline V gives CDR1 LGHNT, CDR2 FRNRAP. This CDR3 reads CASGLGGPDRGQETQYF. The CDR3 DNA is TGTGCTAGTGGTTTGGGAGGGCCGGACAGGGGACAAGAGACCCAGTACTTC.

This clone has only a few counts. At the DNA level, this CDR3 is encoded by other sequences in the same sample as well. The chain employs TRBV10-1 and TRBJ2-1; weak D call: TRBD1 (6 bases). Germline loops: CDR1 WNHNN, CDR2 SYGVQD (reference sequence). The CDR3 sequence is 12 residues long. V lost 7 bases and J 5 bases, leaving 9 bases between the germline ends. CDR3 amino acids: CASKGGNNEQFF. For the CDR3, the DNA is TGCGCCAGCAAAGGGGGTAACAATGAGCAGTTCTTC.

The CDR3 bases are TGTGCCAGCAAACGGACAACAAGTGAGCAGTTCTTC. Protein sequence: CASKRTTSEQFF. The chain recombines TRBV6-5 with TRBJ2-1, with D possibly TRBD1 on 5 matching bases. The CDR3 runs to 12 residues. Trimming cost V 7 bases and J 9 bases, with 13 bases left between them. CDR1 is MNHEY, CDR2 SVGAGI, per germline.

This CDR3 is CASSMSRGWSAFF. CDR3 nucleotide sequence: TGCGCCAGCAGCATGAGCAGGGGGTGGTCGGCTTTCTTT. The chain combines TRBV5-1 with TRBJ1-1, with TRBD1 identical over 7 bases. J was trimmed by 11 bases and V by 4 bases; bases with no gene match: 11. Germline CDR1 reads SGHRS; CDR2 reads YFSETQ. The CDR3 contains 13 residues.